A single sample gave rise to the 24 T cell receptor beta chains below, sequenced in a study of control samples from healthy donors and cancer patients. This table comes from immunoSEQ multiplex PCR, and its TCRdb copy is limited to in-frame clones, with some not included. The sample carries under 150,000 clones, about nine tenths recorded once. The sequenced sample was blood. These receptors all come from a young man in good health.

In DNA form, the CDR3 reads TGTGCCAGCTCCACGAGGGATACGCAGTATTTT. Protein sequence: CASSTRDTQYF. This chain joins TRBV25-1 and TRBJ2-3; D is unclear. V lost 8 bases and J 6 bases, leaving 9 bases between the germline ends. Germline lookup yields CDR1 MGHDK and CDR2 SYGVNS. The CDR3 covers 11 residues.

DNA of the CDR3: TGTGCCAGCGGAGATGGGACAGGCTCCTACGAGCAGTACTTC. Translating it yields CASGDGTGSYEQYF. The chain joins TRBV28 to TRBJ2-7; 8 nucleotides agree with TRBD1. The V and J ends lost 8 bases and 0 bases, in that order; junction bases with no gene match: 6. The CDR3 runs to 14 residues. From germline, CDR1 is MDHEN and CDR2 SYDVKM.

The rearrangement links TRBV16 to TRBJ2-2, with D possibly TRBD1 on 6 matching bases. Germline V gene sequence: CDR1 KGHSY, CDR2 FQNENV. CDR3 length equals 16 residues. The V end was cut by 5 bases, the J end by 4 bases, with 17 bases between. The DNA of the CDR3 is TGTGCCAGCAGCGATATCGGAACAGGGTTCACCGGGGAGCTGTTTTTT. This encodes CASSDIGTGFTGELFF.

This chain connects TRBV3-1 (or the pseudogene TRBV3-2) to TRBJ2-7, with D maybe TRBD2 (5 bases). The V gene lost 1 base and the J gene lost 0 bases, with 16 bases spanning the gap. The CDR3 has 17 residues. The V gene's germline CDR1 is LGHDT and CDR2 YNNKEL (reference sequence). The CDR3 coding sequence is TGTGCCAGCAGCCAAGTTTCCGGTAAGGAGGCCTCCTACGAGCAGTACTTC. Protein sequence: CASSQVSGKEASYEQYF.

The gene calls are TRBV5-3 and TRBJ2-2; no clear D gene. TRBV5-3 is assigned to the ORF class and has an uncertain function. The V end lost 4 bases, the J end lost 6 bases, and 25 bases lay between the germline ends. CDR3 length: 18 residues. The CDR3 region is CARSPHGGKRVASGELFF. Here the CDR3 DNA reads TGTGCCAGAAGCCCCCATGGTGGTAAGCGTGTAGCCTCCGGGGAGCTGTTTTTT.

The chain carries TRBV14 and TRBJ2-1; perhaps TRBD1 as D (5 bases). CDR1 and CDR2 from the germline V gene are SGHDN and FVKESK. CDR3 size: 15 residues. V was shortened by 0 bases and J by 6 bases, with 12 bases between the two germline ends. CDR3 sequence (DNA): TGTGCCAGCAGCCAAGATTCCAGGGAATTCAATGAGCAGTTCTTC. Its protein is CASSQDSREFNEQFF.

This chain uses TRBV4-3 with TRBJ1-2, with D tentatively TRBD1 (6 bases). The CDR3 has 16 residues. Germline V lookup: CDR1 LGHNA, CDR2 YSLEER. V was shortened by 0 bases and J by 4 bases, with 15 bases between the two germline ends. Here the CDR3 reads CASSQDRRGATYGYTF. CDR3 nucleotide sequence: TGCGCCAGCAGCCAAGATCGTCGGGGGGCGACCTATGGCTACACCTTC.

This chain uses TRBV20-1 with TRBJ2-4, with 7 bases lining up with TRBD2. The germline V gene encodes CDR1 DFQATT and CDR2 SNEGSKA (reference sequence). The CDR3 is 16 amino acids. V lost 3 bases and J lost 6; bases outside the gene matches: 14. CDR3: CSASDQRGSGLNIQYF. Here the CDR3 DNA reads TGCAGTGCTAGTGACCAGCGGGGATCAGGCCTAAACATTCAGTACTTC.

The chain links TRBV4-1 to TRBJ2-1; 7 positions match TRBD2. The CDR3 length is 17 residues. V lost 0 bases and J lost 1; bases outside the gene matches: 6. Germline V gives CDR1 MGHRA, CDR2 YSYEKL. The CDR3 is CASSQDSGLDSYNEQFF. The CDR3 region has the DNA TGCGCCAGCAGCCAAGATTCAGGACTAGATTCCTACAATGAGCAGTTCTTC.

The genes are TRBV2 and TRBJ2-7; D might be TRBD2 (5 bases). There are 16 residues in the CDR3. Germline values: CDR1 SNHLY, CDR2 FYNNEI. V lost 4 bases, J lost 1 base, and 17 bases lay in between. As DNA, the CDR3 is TGTGCCAGCAGTGCAAATGATCGGGATTTATCCTACGAGCAGTACTTC. Translation gives CASSANDRDLSYEQYF. The variable domain in full, with the rest retrieved from reference TRBV2 and TRBJ2-7, is EPEVTQTPSHQVTQMGQEVILRCVPISNHLYFYWYRQILGQKVEFLVSFYNNEISEKSEIFDDQFSVERPDGSNFTLKIRSTKLEDSAMYFCASSANDRDLSYEQYFGPGTRLTVT.

The V call is TRBV18, the J call TRBJ2-3; 14 nucleotides agree with TRBD2. The CDR3 spans 19 residues. Per the germline V gene, CDR1 is KGHSH and CDR2 is LQKENI. With 1 base clipped from V and 2 bases from J, the junction kept 8 bases outside the gene matches. This chain's CDR3 is CASSPLGLAGAWNTDTQYF. Written as DNA, the CDR3 is TGTGCCAGCTCACCACTGGGACTAGCGGGGGCCTGGAACACAGATACGCAGTATTTT.

V usage is TRBV25-1 and J usage is TRBJ1-2; 7 nucleotides line up with TRBD1. Germline loops: CDR1 MGHDK, CDR2 SYGVNS. V was pared by 5 bases and J by 5 bases, with 5 bases of the junction left unmatched. This CDR3 is built from 13 residues. The CDR3 DNA sequence: TGTGCCAGCAGTCGTCCAGGGGGGTATGGCTACACCTTC. Protein product: CASSRPGGYGYTF.

The chain joins TRBV3-1 (or the pseudogene TRBV3-2) to TRBJ2-3; TRBD2 aligns across 12 bases. J was trimmed by 4 bases and V by 1 base; bases with no gene match: 6. Germline values: CDR1 LGHDT, CDR2 YNNKEL (reference sequence). The CDR3 length is 17 residues. The chain's CDR3 is CASSQVPSGGASDTQYF. In DNA, the CDR3 is TGTGCCAGCAGCCAAGTCCCTAGCGGGGGGGCATCAGATACGCAGTATTTT.

This clone appeared once. V gene TRBV2 combines with J gene TRBJ1-1, with D unclear. CDR1 is SNHLY, CDR2 FYNNEI, per germline. This CDR3 has 13 residues. Trimming took off 5 bases at V and 0 bases at J, with 7 bases between the two ends. The DNA of the CDR3 is TGTGCCAGCAGTCAGGAGATGAACACTGAAGCTTTCTTT. It specifies CASSQEMNTEAFF.

The rearrangement uses TRBV2 and TRBJ2-7; 7 nucleotides agree with TRBD2. Per germline, CDR1 SNHLY and CDR2 FYNNEI. CDR3 length: 15 amino acids. The trim removed 7 bases at V and 3 bases at J, leaving 12 bases unmatched. In DNA form, the CDR3 reads TGTGCCAGCAAAGGGCAGGCGGGAGCACTCTACGAGCAGTACTTC. Its protein product is CASKGQAGALYEQYF.

The V call is TRBV5-6, the J call TRBJ2-7; 9 positions match TRBD2. With V trimmed by 2 bases and J by 5 bases, 2 bases remained unmatched. The CDR3 runs to 13 residues. In germline, CDR1 is SGHDT, CDR2 YYEEEE. The CDR3 here is CASSFPSGDEQYF. CDR3 nucleotide sequence: TGTGCCAGCAGCTTCCCTAGCGGGGACGAGCAGTACTTC. The entire variable domain, with the rest obtained from reference TRBV5-6 and TRBJ2-7, is as follows: DAGVTQSPTHLIKTRGQQVTLRCSPKSGHDTVSWYQQALGQGPQFIFQYYEEEERQRGNFPDRFSGHQFPNYSSELNVNALLLGDSALYLCASSFPSGDEQYFGPGTRLTVT.

The chain employs TRBV5-4 and TRBJ2-7, with D perhaps given as TRBD1 or TRBD2 (5 bases each). Germline V gene data show CDR1 as SGHNT and CDR2 as YYREEE (reference sequence). The CDR3 is 15 amino acids. V dropped 0 bases and J dropped 5 bases, with 15 bases sitting between them. The CDR3 loop reads CASSLGKGPGDEQYF. DNA of the CDR3: TGTGCCAGCAGCTTGGGGAAGGGACCGGGCGACGAGCAGTACTTC.

This chain connects TRBV9 to TRBJ2-7; TRBD2 matches 10 bases. The germline V gene has CDR1 SGDLS and CDR2 YYNGEE. V lost 7 bases and J lost 0; bases outside the gene matches: 4. This CDR3 spans 14 amino acids. For the CDR3, the DNA is TGTGCCAGCGGGGGGACTAGCGACTCCTACGAGCAGTACTTC. Translating gives CASGGTSDSYEQYF.

The chain is built from TRBV6-2 or TRBV6-3 and TRBJ2-7; D call uncertain. The V end was cut by 2 bases, the J end by 3 bases, with 14 bases between. Germline CDR1 MNHEY, CDR2 SVGEGT. The CDR3 totals 15 residues. The DNA of the CDR3 is TGTGCCAGCAGTTACACGGTGGCGCAGAGCTACGAGCAGTACTTC. Encoded protein: CASSYTVAQSYEQYF.

The V gene is TRBV4-3, the J gene TRBJ1-5; D possibly corresponds to TRBD1 (5 bases). Germline CDR1 reads LGHNA; CDR2 reads YSLEER. The CDR3 is 15 residues long. Trimming removed 0 bases from V and 7 bases from J, with 13 bases in between. The CDR3 loop is CASSQEAGSGQPQHF. The CDR3 DNA reads TGCGCCAGCAGCCAAGAAGCAGGGAGTGGGCAGCCCCAGCATTTT.

The chain uses TRBV2 and TRBJ1-6, with unresolved D. The germline gives CDR1 SNHLY, CDR2 FYNNEI. This CDR3 is built from 18 residues. The V end lost 3 bases, the J end lost 5 bases, and 20 bases lay between the germline ends. For the CDR3, the DNA is TGTGCCAGCAGTGAGACCGGACCGTATCCACTAAATAATTCACCCCTCCACTTT. The encoded protein is CASSETGPYPLNNSPLHF.

V is TRBV19 and J is TRBJ2-3; D unresolved. V was cut by 4 bases and J by 2 bases, with 13 bases left in between. The CDR3 is 15 amino acids. Germline V gene lookup returns CDR1 LNHDA and CDR2 SQIVND (reference sequence). The CDR3: CASSTNKIYTDTQYF. As DNA, the CDR3 is TGTGCCAGTAGTACTAACAAGATCTACACAGATACGCAGTATTTT.

This chain links TRBV9 with TRBJ2-3; perhaps TRBD2 as D (6 bases). The CDR3 loop spans 15 amino acids. CDR1 is SGDLS and CDR2 is YYNGEE in the germline V gene. Trimming removed 5 bases at V and 2 bases at J, with 15 bases between. CDR3: CASSLSGIYTDTQYF. Here the CDR3 DNA reads TGTGCCAGCAGTCTTAGCGGAATTTACACAGATACGCAGTATTTT.

With regard to this clone: Being one base from a much bigger clone, this may be a read error. V usage is TRBV5-1 and J usage is TRBJ1-1; TRBD1 matches 8 bases. CDR3 length: 13 residues. The V gene end was trimmed by 3 bases and the J gene end by 4 bases; junction bases not matched to a gene: 2. Germline V gene lookup returns CDR1 SGHRS and CDR2 YFSETQ. This CDR3 reads CASSYTGGTEAFF. In DNA, the CDR3 is TGCGCCAGCAGCTACACAGGGGGCACTGAAGCTTTCTTT.